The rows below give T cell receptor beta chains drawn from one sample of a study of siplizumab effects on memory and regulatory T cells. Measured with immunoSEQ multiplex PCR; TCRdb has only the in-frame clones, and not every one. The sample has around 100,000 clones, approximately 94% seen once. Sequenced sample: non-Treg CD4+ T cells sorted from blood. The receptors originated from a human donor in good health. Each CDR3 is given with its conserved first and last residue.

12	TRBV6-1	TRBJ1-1	CASSDWVGEAFF
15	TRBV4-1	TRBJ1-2	CASSQNVRDRIGYTF
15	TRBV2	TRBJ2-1	CASSERSGEPNEQFF
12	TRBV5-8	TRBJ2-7	CASTSGTYEQYF
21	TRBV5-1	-	CASSTAIGQDQSGRESYEQYF
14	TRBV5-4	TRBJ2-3	CASSKERDLNPQYF
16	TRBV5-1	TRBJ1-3	CASSLKFGVSGNTIYF
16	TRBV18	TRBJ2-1	CASSLTTSSSYNEQFF
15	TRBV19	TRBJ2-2	CASSRDRKRAGELFF
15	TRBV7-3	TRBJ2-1	CASSSPGSNGNEQFF
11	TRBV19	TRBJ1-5	CASSTSPPQHF
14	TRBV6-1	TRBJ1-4	CASSGNRGGEKLFF
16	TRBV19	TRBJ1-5	CASRKTGGNSNQPQHF
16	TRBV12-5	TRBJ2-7	CASGLVTSGRENEQYF
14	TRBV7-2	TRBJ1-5	CASSLANQGQPQHF
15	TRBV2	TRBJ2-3	CASSQTGQGSDTQYF
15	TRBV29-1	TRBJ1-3	CSVMTGGVLGNTIYF
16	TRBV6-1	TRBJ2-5	CASSGWREGGGETQYF
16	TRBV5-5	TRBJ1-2	CASSHRKTGISDGYTF
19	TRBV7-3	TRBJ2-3	CASSSRVSRLAGGTDTQYF
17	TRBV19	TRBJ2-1	CASSIVGETSKYNEQFF
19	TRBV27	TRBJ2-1	CASSIKDPGQVRVGNEQFF
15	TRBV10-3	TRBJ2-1	CAIRNTSGGHNEQFF
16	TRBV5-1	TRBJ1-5	CASSLPAQYSNQPQHF
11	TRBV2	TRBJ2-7	CASSVAYEQYF
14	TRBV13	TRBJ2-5	CASSLRETQETQYF
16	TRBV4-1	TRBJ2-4	CASSQEGGKAKNIQYF
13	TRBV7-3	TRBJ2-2	CASSPPGGIEQFF
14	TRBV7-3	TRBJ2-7	CASSPTGTTYEQYF
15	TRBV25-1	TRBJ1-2	CASSESVWAGNGYTF
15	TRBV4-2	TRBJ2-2	CASSRSEMNTGELFF
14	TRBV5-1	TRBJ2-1	CASSLESSYNEQFF
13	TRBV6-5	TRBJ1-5	CASTAGAYQPQHF
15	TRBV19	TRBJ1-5	CASSIGQGPQWPQHF
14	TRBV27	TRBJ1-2	CASSFNPLNYGYTF
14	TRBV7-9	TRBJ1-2	CASSPQGEFYGYTF
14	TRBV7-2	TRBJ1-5	CASSLEQGFQPQHF
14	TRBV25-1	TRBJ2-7	CASKNGGTAYEQYF
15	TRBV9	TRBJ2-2	CASSPRDSTTGELFF
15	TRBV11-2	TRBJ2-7	CASSPNRGPFYEQYF
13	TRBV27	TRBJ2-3	CATRDSPTDTQYF
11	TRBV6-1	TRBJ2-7	CASSRGSLGYF
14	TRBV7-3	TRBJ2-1	CASSDGLANNEQFF
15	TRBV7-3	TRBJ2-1	CASSPEDGSYNEQFF
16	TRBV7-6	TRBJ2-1	CASSFLAGAVYNEQFF